This record covers a single T cell receptor beta chain. No antigen is known for it. A much larger clone is a single base away; this may be a read error. Since no conserved phenylalanine or tryptophan closes the CDR3, a read error is the likely cause. The data were obtained in a study of tumor-infiltrating lymphocytes in primary liver carcinoma. General observations from the study: Tumors had a top-250-clone fraction that was significantly higher than blood (p = 0.039).

CDR1 MNHNS and CDR2 SASEGT come from the germline V gene. The junction had 8 bases not matched to a gene; V was cut back by 6 bases and J by 0 bases. The CDR3 extends over 15 amino acids. The researchers produced TCR beta cDNA from 500 to 550 ng total RNA with a constant-region primer. It was through three nested multiplex PCR rounds of slightly modified ARM-PCR that TCR beta libraries arose. Two initial PCR rounds of roughly 10 cycles each paired TRBV1-TRBV30 forward primers with a C-beta reverse primer. TCRdb fed the multiplex PCR reads into MiXCR, producing one record per CDR3 protein. Of 100,000 to 150,000 distinct CDR3 sequences listed, under 65% are singletons. Scientists recovered RNA and DNA together from roughly 21-30 mg of unsorted bulk tissue.

This TCR was sampled from a woman aged 55-70 years with primary liver carcinoma and hepatitis B virus infection. The chain has TRBV6-1 and TRBJ2-7; 7 nucleotides line up with TRBD1. Sequencing was carried out using liver tumor tissue from sampling region 3. As for subset: tumor region T3, left-lateral pole. CDR3 region: CASRVGQTPSYEQYL. CDR3 in DNA: TGTGCCAGCAGAGTGGGACAGACCCCCTCCTACGAGCAGTACTTA.